This TCR beta chain comes out of a study of graft-versus-host responses after intestinal transplantation. Study-level findings and limits: GvH clonotypes were identified within recipient marrow, with a subset emerging first in ileum or blood.

Clones were read by immunoSEQ multiplex PCR, and TCRdb kept only the in-frame ones, dropping some. This table has around 110,000 clones, 90% appearing once. From germline, CDR1 is SEHNR and CDR2 FQNEAQ (reference sequence). This CDR3 spans 16 amino acids. The V and J ends lost 1 base and 3 bases, in that order; junction bases with no gene match: 6. For this clone: The antigen is undetermined.

V is TRBV7-9 and J is TRBJ1-5; TRBD1 agrees at 7 bases. The sample in question was unstimulated CD4+ T cells sorted from spleen or lymph node cells, obtained before intestinal transplant. This receptor was taken from a human donor who received an intestinal transplant. The DNA for the CDR3 is TGTGCCAGCAGCTTAGATAGCGGACAGGTCAATCAGCCCCAGCATTTT. Its translation is CASSLDSGQVNQPQHF.